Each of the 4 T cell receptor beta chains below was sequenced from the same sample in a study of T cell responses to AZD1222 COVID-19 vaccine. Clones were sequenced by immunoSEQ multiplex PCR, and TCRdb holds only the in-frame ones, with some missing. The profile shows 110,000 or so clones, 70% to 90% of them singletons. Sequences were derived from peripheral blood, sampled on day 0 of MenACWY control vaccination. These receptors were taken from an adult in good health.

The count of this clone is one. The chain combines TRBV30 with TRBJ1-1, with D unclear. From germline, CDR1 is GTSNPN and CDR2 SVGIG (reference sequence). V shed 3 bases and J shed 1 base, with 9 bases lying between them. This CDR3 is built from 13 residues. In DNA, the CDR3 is TGTGCCTGGAGGGGCCTTAAGAACACTGAAGCTTTCTTT. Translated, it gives CAWRGLKNTEAFF.

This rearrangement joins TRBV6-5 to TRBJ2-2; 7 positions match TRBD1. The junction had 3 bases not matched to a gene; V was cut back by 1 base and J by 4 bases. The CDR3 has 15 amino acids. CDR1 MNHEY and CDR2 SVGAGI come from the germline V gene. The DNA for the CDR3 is TGTGCCAGCAGTTACTGGGGACAGCTCACCGGGGAGCTGTTTTTT. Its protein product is CASSYWGQLTGELFF.

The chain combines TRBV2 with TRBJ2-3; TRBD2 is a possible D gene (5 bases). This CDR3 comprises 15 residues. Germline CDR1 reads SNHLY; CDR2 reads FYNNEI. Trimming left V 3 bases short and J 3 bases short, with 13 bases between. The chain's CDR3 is CASSEGVASTDTQYF. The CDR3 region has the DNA TGTGCCAGCAGTGAGGGAGTAGCGAGTACAGATACGCAGTATTTT.

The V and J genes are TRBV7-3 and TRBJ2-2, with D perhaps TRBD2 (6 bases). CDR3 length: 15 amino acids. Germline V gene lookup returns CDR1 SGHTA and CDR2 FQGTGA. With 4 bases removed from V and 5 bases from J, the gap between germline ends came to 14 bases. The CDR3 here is CASSSNSGGTGELFF. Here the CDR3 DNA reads TGTGCCAGCAGCTCAAACTCCGGAGGGACCGGGGAGCTGTTTTTT.